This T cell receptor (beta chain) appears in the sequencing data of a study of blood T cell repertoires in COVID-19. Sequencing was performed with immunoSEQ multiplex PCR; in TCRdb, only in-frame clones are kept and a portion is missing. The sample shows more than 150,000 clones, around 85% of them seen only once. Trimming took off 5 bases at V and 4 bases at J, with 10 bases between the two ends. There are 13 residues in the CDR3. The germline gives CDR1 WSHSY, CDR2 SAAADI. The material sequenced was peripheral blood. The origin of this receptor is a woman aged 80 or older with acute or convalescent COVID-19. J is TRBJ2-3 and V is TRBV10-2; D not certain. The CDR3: CASSSLGPDTQYF. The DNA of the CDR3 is TGCGCCAGCAGTAGCCTTGGGCCAGATACGCAGTATTTT.